Listed here are 29 T cell receptor beta chains from one sample, sequenced in a study of T cells in Graves' hyperthyroidism and ophthalmopathy. TCR beta CDR3 sequences were amplified from RNA transcripts. HTBI primers were used for first-round RT-PCR of the TCR CDR3. TCRdb processed the multiplex PCR reads anew with MiXCR; each CDR3 protein has one entry. The table shows approximately 870,000 distinct CDR3 sequences, with around 38% occurring only once. Sequenced material: blood. These receptor sequences come from a young man with Graves' hyperthyroidism.

The chain has TRBV2 and TRBJ1-1, with 10 bases lining up with TRBD1. The V gene end was trimmed by 6 bases and the J gene end by 6 bases; junction bases not matched to a gene: 7. Germline CDR1 and CDR2: SNHLY and FYNNEI. The CDR3 is 14 amino acids. DNA of the CDR3: TGTGCCAGCAGGAAGGGGACAGGGGCTCCTGAAGCTTTCTTT. As protein: CASRKGTGAPEAFF.

The chain uses TRBV7-2 and TRBJ1-6, with a weak D call TRBD1 (5 bases). The germline V and J ends were trimmed by 1 base and 8 bases, with 9 bases remaining between them. CDR1 and CDR2 (germline): SGHTA, FQGNSA. The length of the CDR3 is 14 residues. The CDR3 loop is CASSLVQGYSPLHF. The DNA of the CDR3 is TGTGCCAGCAGCTTAGTGCAGGGTTATTCACCCCTCCACTTT.

In this sample, this clonotype turned up once. The gene calls are TRBV29-1 and TRBJ2-5, with TRBD2 as a possible D gene (5 bases). The CDR3 has 13 residues. V was clipped by 8 bases and J by 1 base, with 14 bases between them. In germline, CDR1 is SQVTM, CDR2 ANQGSEA. The CDR3 spells CSHSGSAQETQYF. The DNA of the CDR3 is TGCAGCCATAGTGGTAGCGCCCAAGAGACCCAGTACTTC.

The table lists this clonotype with many counts. The V and J genes are TRBV7-9 and TRBJ1-1; maybe TRBD1 (6 bases). CDR1 SEHNR and CDR2 FQNEAQ come from the germline V gene (reference sequence). V was cut by 5 bases and J by 7 bases, with 11 bases left in between. The CDR3 consists of 12 residues. The CDR3 DNA reads TGTGCCAGCAGCCTACAGGGTCTTGAAGCTTTCTTT. Translated: CASSLQGLEAFF.

This clonotype was recorded at least ten times. The chain has TRBV2 and TRBJ1-6, with unresolved D. V lost 3 bases and J 7 bases, leaving 10 bases between the germline ends. CDR1 is SNHLY and CDR2 is FYNNEI in the germline V gene. The length of the CDR3 is 14 residues. The DNA for the CDR3 is TGTGCCAGCAGTGACGGGGTTCCCAATTCACCCCTCCACTTT. Its protein product is CASSDGVPNSPLHF.

The sample holds a few counts of this clonotype. This chain uses TRBV7-9 with TRBJ2-7, with a possible D match to TRBD1 (5 bases). V lost 0 bases, J lost 5 bases, and 11 bases lay in between. The CDR3 contains 14 residues. Germline V gene lookup returns CDR1 SEHNR and CDR2 FQNEAQ (reference sequence). CDR3: CASSLAGAQDEQYF. CDR3 DNA sequence: TGTGCCAGCAGCTTAGCAGGGGCTCAAGACGAGCAGTACTTC.

This clonotype showed up many times. The V and J genes are TRBV20-1 and TRBJ2-7; the match to TRBD1 covers 8 bases. CDR1 and CDR2 (germline): DFQATT, SNEGSKA (reference sequence). V lost 4 bases to trimming and J lost 6 bases; unmatched junction nucleotides: 5. The CDR3 covers 12 residues. This CDR3 is CSATRQGPEQYF. The CDR3 nucleotides read TGCAGTGCTACCAGACAGGGGCCCGAGCAGTACTTC.

J is TRBJ2-7 and V is TRBV4-1; 9 bases fit TRBD2. The CDR3 consists of 15 residues. Trimming took 0 bases from V and 3 from J; bases not matched to a gene: 3. The germline V gene has CDR1 MGHRA and CDR2 YSYEKL. The CDR3 reads CASSQEWREGYEQYF. The CDR3 coding sequence is TGCGCCAGCAGCCAAGAGTGGCGGGAGGGCTACGAGCAGTACTTC.

This clonotype occurred many times. The rearrangement uses TRBV7-8 and TRBJ2-5, with unresolved D. Trimming removed 5 bases from V and 3 bases from J, with 16 bases in between. The CDR3 sequence is 15 residues long. The V gene's germline CDR1 is SGHVS and CDR2 FQNEAQ. CDR3 DNA: TGTGCCAGCAGCCCCGCAGTACTTGCTAAAGAGACCCAGTACTTC. Amino acid sequence: CASSPAVLAKETQYF.

The table lists this clonotype with many counts. The chain joins TRBV19 to TRBJ1-1; a possible D gene is TRBD1 (5 bases). CDR3 length: 15 amino acids. Germline assignment: CDR1 LNHDA and CDR2 SQIVND (reference sequence). V was pared by 5 bases and J by 4 bases, with 17 bases between. In nucleotides, the CDR3 is TGTGCCAGTAGTCAAAGGGACTTGAGGGTCACTGAAGCTTTCTTT. This codes for CASSQRDLRVTEAFF.

This clonotype was picked up a small number of times. This CDR3 reads CASSLRAGIYGYTF. The CDR3 region has the DNA TGTGCCAGCAGCCTTAGGGCGGGGATCTATGGCTACACCTTC. This rearrangement joins TRBV5-5 to TRBJ1-2; D gene unclear. V lost 4 bases and J 4 bases, leaving 14 bases between the germline ends. The CDR3 runs 14 residues. Germline loops: CDR1 SGHKS, CDR2 YYEKEE (reference sequence).

V and J are TRBV12-3 or TRBV12-4 and TRBJ1-1; D is uncertain. The CDR3 totals 11 residues. V was pared by 3 bases and J by 11 bases, with 10 bases between. CDR3 amino acids: CASSFAGGAFF. The CDR3 DNA follows: TGTGCCAGCAGTTTTGCAGGAGGCGCTTTCTTT.

V and J are TRBV12-3 or TRBV12-4 and TRBJ2-7, with a possible D match to TRBD2 (5 bases). There are 14 residues in the CDR3. Trimming shortened V by 3 bases and J by 4 bases, and 13 bases separated the two germline ends. CDR3 nucleotide sequence: TGTGCCAGCAGTTTTAACAGTCGGGGATACGAGCAGTACTTC. It codes for CASSFNSRGYEQYF.

This clonotype was counted only a few times. The chain uses TRBV20-1 and TRBJ1-6; D is unclear. V lost 6 bases to trimming and J lost 5 bases, with 11 bases between them. The CDR3 runs 13 residues. Germline CDR1 reads DFQATT; CDR2 reads SNEGSKA (reference sequence). Here the CDR3 reads CSAKVRDNSPLHF. The CDR3 DNA reads TGCAGTGCCAAAGTTAGGGATAATTCACCCCTCCACTTT.

The chain employs TRBV9 and TRBJ1-1; D not certain. V lost 0 bases and J 4 bases, leaving 7 bases between the germline ends. The CDR3 runs to 13 residues. Germline V CDR1 and CDR2: SGDLS, YYNGEE. The CDR3 spells CASSVVSGTEAFF. The CDR3 DNA follows: TGTGCCAGCAGCGTAGTGAGCGGCACTGAAGCTTTCTTT.

The V call is TRBV7-9, the J call TRBJ2-5; TRBD2 agrees at 9 bases. With V trimmed by 6 bases and J by 5 bases, 4 bases remained unmatched. Germline CDR1 and CDR2: SEHNR and FQNEAQ (reference sequence). The CDR3 consists of 13 residues. In nucleotides, the CDR3 is TGTGCCAGCAGTCACGCGGGAGGGGAGACCCAGTACTTC. Translation: CASSHAGGETQYF.

This clonotype has a count of ten or more. The V call is TRBV14, the J call TRBJ1-1; TRBD1 agrees at 7 bases. CDR1 and CDR2 from the germline V gene are SGHDN and FVKESK. V was pared by 0 bases and J by 1 base, with 5 bases of the junction left unmatched. This CDR3 is built from 16 residues. The CDR3 DNA is TGTGCCAGCAGCCAAGATCCAGGGGGTGCGAACACTGAAGCTTTCTTT. This gives the protein CASSQDPGGANTEAFF.

The chain carries TRBV6-6 and TRBJ2-7; D possibly corresponds to TRBD2 (5 bases). This CDR3 is 11 amino acids long. V was pared by 2 bases and J by 12 bases, with 11 bases between. Per the germline V gene, CDR1 is MNHNY and CDR2 is SVGAGI (reference sequence). The CDR3 DNA is TGTGCCAGCAGTTACGGAGGAACGCGGTACTTC. Protein: CASSYGGTRYF.

The sample holds many counts of this clonotype. This sequence joins TRBV15 and TRBJ2-6; a possible D gene is TRBD2 (6 bases). From germline, CDR1 is LNHNV and CDR2 YYDKDF (reference sequence). The CDR3 runs to 18 residues. The germline V and J ends were trimmed by 0 bases and 2 bases, with 14 bases remaining between them. The CDR3 loop reads CATSRDVPGEAGANVLTF. CDR3 nucleotide sequence: TGTGCCACCAGCAGAGATGTACCGGGAGAAGCTGGGGCCAACGTCCTGACTTTC. Using reference TRBV15 and TRBJ2-6 for the parts outside the CDR3, the full variable domain is DAMVIQNPRYQVTQFGKPVTLSCSQTLNHNVMYWYQQKSSQAPKLLFHYYDKDFNNEADTPDNFQSRRPNTSFCFLDIRSPGLGDTAMYLCATSRDVPGEAGANVLTFGAGSRLTVL.

This clonotype was observed many times. V usage is TRBV7-8 and J usage is TRBJ2-5; 7 positions agree with TRBD1. Germline V gene lookup returns CDR1 SGHVS and CDR2 FQNEAQ. After removal of 4 bases from V and 5 bases from J, the junction contained 4 bases not matched to a gene. CDR3 size: 13 residues. The CDR3 DNA sequence: TGTGCCAGCAGCTCGACAGGGTGGGAGACCCAGTACTTC. Encoded protein: CASSSTGWETQYF.

This clonotype was counted a few times. The chain carries TRBV29-1 and TRBJ2-5; no reliable D call. CDR3 length: 14 residues. Germline CDR1 reads SQVTM; CDR2 reads ANQGSEA. The V end lost 3 bases, the J end lost 2 bases, and 13 bases lay between the germline ends. The DNA for the CDR3 is TGCAGCGTTGAGGTCGGGCTGAATCAAGAGACCCAGTACTTC. Translation gives CSVEVGLNQETQYF.

This clonotype was detected only a few times. The rearrangement joins TRBV6-1 to TRBJ1-6, with 7 positions matching TRBD1. Per the germline V gene, CDR1 is MNHNS and CDR2 is SASEGT. This CDR3 region has 13 residues. The V segment lost 6 bases and the J segment 10 bases; nucleotides outside the gene matches: 6. For the CDR3, the DNA is TGTGCCAGCAGGACAGGGTGGGAGTCACCCCTCCACTTT. Translation gives CASRTGWESPLHF.

The V call is TRBV9, the J call TRBJ2-5; D is possibly TRBD1 (5 bases). Germline V gene data show CDR1 as SGDLS and CDR2 as YYNGEE. The CDR3 contains 14 residues. V gave up 3 bases and J gave up 2 bases, with 11 bases separating them. The CDR3 DNA sequence: TGTGCCAGCAGCGCCGGCAGGGATCAAGAGACCCAGTACTTC. Translated, it gives CASSAGRDQETQYF.

CDR3 in DNA: TGTGCCAGCAGCCCCGGACTCGGAACCGGGGGCGGGGAGCTGTTTTTT. Translated: CASSPGLGTGGGELFF. The gene calls are TRBV12-3 or TRBV12-4 and TRBJ2-2; D is perhaps TRBD2 (6 bases). V was pared by 6 bases and J by 7 bases, with 21 bases between. CDR3 length: 16 amino acids.

The chain links TRBV5-6 to TRBJ2-7, with a weak D call TRBD1 (6 bases). V lost 0 bases, J lost 4 bases, and 11 bases lay in between. There are 14 residues in the CDR3. Germline-derived CDR1 and CDR2 are SGHDT and YYEEEE. The CDR3 loop is CASSLEWQGYEQYF. Written as DNA, the CDR3 is TGTGCCAGCAGCTTGGAGTGGCAGGGGTACGAGCAGTACTTC.

V gene TRBV2 combines with J gene TRBJ1-4, with 7 bases that match TRBD1. This CDR3 region has 15 residues. The trim removed 4 bases at V and 5 bases at J, leaving 7 bases unmatched. The germline gives CDR1 SNHLY, CDR2 FYNNEI. The CDR3 is CASSALGQPNEKLFF. CDR3 DNA sequence: TGTGCCAGCAGTGCCCTGGGACAGCCGAATGAAAAACTGTTTTTT.

The chain is built from TRBV20-1 and TRBJ1-5; the match to TRBD1 covers 8 bases. CDR3 size: 15 residues. CDR1 is DFQATT, CDR2 SNEGSKA, per germline (reference sequence). V lost 1 base and J lost 3; bases outside the gene matches: 5. CDR3 bases: TGCAGTGCTAGAGTTAACAGGGGGATCAATCAGCCCCAGCATTTT. Translation: CSARVNRGINQPQHF.

This clonotype was seen many times. The gene calls are TRBV5-1 and TRBJ2-5, with 8 bases fitting TRBD2. Germline CDR1 and CDR2: SGHRS and YFSETQ. There are 14 residues in the CDR3. V dropped 5 bases and J dropped 3; count of bases not matched to a gene: 6. The CDR3 DNA follows: TGCGCCAGCAGTTCGTCGGGAGGGGAAGAGACCCAGTACTTC. Translated, it gives CASSSSGGEETQYF.

Ten or more counts support this clonotype. The chain links TRBV12-3 or TRBV12-4 to TRBJ1-2, with D unclear. Trimming shortened V by 5 bases and J by 10 bases, and 17 bases separated the two germline ends. The CDR3 contains 13 residues. In nucleotides, the CDR3 is TGTGCCAGCAGTGTGGGAGAGGGTTCAACCTACACCTTC. Amino acids: CASSVGEGSTYTF.